Listed below are T cell receptor beta chains from one sample, sequenced in a study of tumor-infiltrating lymphocytes in primary liver carcinoma. TCRdb independently ran MiXCR on the multiplex PCR reads; one entry per CDR3 protein. The repertoire includes 330,000 or so distinct CDR3 sequences, around three fifths of them detected once, and about 6.5% sits in the top ten. Sequencing was done on a sample of peripheral blood. These receptors came from a man aged 35-49 years with primary liver carcinoma and hepatitis B virus infection. The CDR3 runs from the conserved cysteine through the conserved F or W. A D gene is named only where the DNA matches it firmly. Clone size is given for some rows only: seen once, a few or many times, or a class if the clone is expanded.

V	D	J	length	size	CDR3	DNA
TRBV6-5	NA	TRBJ1-1	12	many	CASSPWGTEAFF	TGTGCCAGCAGTCCTTGGGGGACTGAAGCTTTCTTT
TRBV7-2	NA	TRBJ2-1	17	NA	CASSREGRGGFSNEQFF	TGTGCCAGCAGCCGCGAGGGGAGGGGGGGCTTCTCCAATGAGCAGTTCTTC
TRBV27	TRBD2	TRBJ2-1	14	once	CASGEASGSAKQFF	TGTGCCAGCGGGGAGGCTAGCGGGAGCGCAAAGCAGTTCTTC
TRBV11-2	TRBD2	TRBJ2-5	14	NA	CDSSLAGGHETQYF	TGTGACAGCAGCTTAGCGGGGGGGCATGAGACCCAGTACTTC
TRBV11-2	NA	TRBJ1-5	16	NA	CASIALTGNNNQPQHF	TGTGCCAGCATCGCCCTAACAGGGAACAACAATCAGCCCCAGCATTTT
TRBV28	TRBD1	TRBJ2-4	14	many	CATKIGQGANIQYF	TGTGCCACAAAGATTGGACAGGGGGCAAACATTCAGTACTTC
TRBV12-5	TRBD2	TRBJ2-1	15	few	CASGFSSGGLNEQFF	TGTGCTAGTGGTTTCTCATCTGGGGGACTAAATGAGCAGTTCTTC
TRBV11-2	NA	TRBJ1-3	14	NA	CASSLFSSGNTVYF	TGTGCCAGCAGCTTATTCAGCTCTGGAAACACCGTATATTTC
TRBV5-5	NA	TRBJ2-2	13	NA	CASSSLETGELFF	TGTGCCAGCAGCTCGCTGGAAACCGGGGAGCTGTTTTTT
TRBV6-5	NA	TRBJ2-1	13	many	CASRRLGYNEQFF	TGTGCCAGCAGGAGACTCGGTTACAATGAGCAGTTCTTC
TRBV6-6	NA	TRBJ1-2	14	NA	CAIYEGRINLGYTF	TGTGCCATCTATGAGGGCCGAATTAACCTTGGCTACACCTTC
TRBV10-3	TRBD2	TRBJ2-1	17	many	CAISESSGGRRLHEQFF	TGTGCCATCAGTGAGTCCTCGGGCGGGAGGCGCTTGCATGAGCAGTTCTTC
TRBV11-2	NA	TRBJ2-7	13	NA	CASSLKSFHEQYF	TGTGCCAGCAGCTTAAAAAGCTTCCACGAACAGTACTTC
TRBV11-3	TRBD1	TRBJ1-1	20	NA	CASGSDIGRTGLEVDTEAFF	TGTGCCAGCGGCTCAGATATTGGAAGGACAGGTTTGGAGGTCGACACTGAAGCTTTCTTT
TRBV11-2	NA	TRBJ2-5	13	many	CASSLFLEETQYF	TGTGCCAGCAGCTTATTTTTAGAAGAGACCCAGTACTTC
TRBV11-2	TRBD2	TRBJ2-3	15	many	CASSPGLAHTDTQYF	TGTGCCAGCAGCCCGGGACTAGCCCACACAGATACGCAGTATTTT
TRBV12-3/TRBV12-4	NA	TRBJ2-5	17	NA	CASSFLKQTGGQETQYF	TGTGCCAGCAGTTTCCTCAAACAAACTGGCGGGCAAGAGACCCAGTACTTC
TRBV6-1	TRBD1	TRBJ1-5	16	many	CASSEVWTGEHQPQHF	TGTGCCAGCAGTGAAGTCTGGACAGGGGAGCATCAGCCCCAGCATTTT
TRBV28	TRBD1	TRBJ1-5	14	NA	CASSPGTGSQPQHF	TGTGCCAGCAGTCCTGGGACAGGGAGTCAGCCCCAGCATTTT
TRBV11-2	TRBD2	TRBJ2-2	12	NA	CASSLTSGYLFF	TGTGCCAGCAGTTTGACTAGCGGGTATCTGTTTTTT
TRBV12-3/TRBV12-4	NA	TRBJ2-7	17	NA	CASSPRGLADGSSERYF	TGTGCCAGCAGTCCCAGGGGGCTAGCGGACGGGTCTTCCGAGCGGTACTTC
TRBV12-3/TRBV12-4	TRBD1	TRBJ1-5	15	NA	CASSLGDSEYQPQHF	TGTGCCAGCAGTTTAGGGGACAGCGAGTATCAGCCCCAGCATTTT
TRBV28	NA	TRBJ1-5	15	NA	CASSLGTGGYQPQHF	TGTGCCAGCAGTTTAGGGACTGGTGGATATCAGCCCCAGCATTTT
TRBV12-3/TRBV12-4	NA	TRBJ1-2	12	NA	CASGQGNYGYTF	TGTGCCAGCGGTCAGGGTAACTATGGCTACACCTTC
TRBV5-6	TRBD1	TRBJ2-7	13	many	CASLGTGFGEQYF	TGTGCCAGCCTCGGGACAGGGTTCGGTGAGCAGTACTTC
TRBV6-1	NA	TRBJ1-2	11	many	CASSEEGNYTF	TGTGCCAGCAGTGAAGAGGGAAATTACACCTTC
TRBV11-2	NA	TRBJ2-5	16	NA	CASSFKGGLTGGAQYF	TGTGCCAGCAGCTTCAAGGGGGGACTAACTGGGGGGGCCCAGTACTTC
TRBV10-3	NA	TRBJ2-3	13	many	CAIGALGADTQYF	TGTGCCATCGGGGCCTTAGGCGCAGATACGCAGTATTTT
TRBV6-5	NA	TRBJ2-1	16	once	CGSSYSGVKLYNERFF	TGTGGCAGCAGTTACTCTGGGGTCAAACTCTACAATGAGCGGTTCTTC
TRBV4-1	NA	TRBJ2-1	16	few	CASSREIGMTYNEQFF	TGCGCCAGCAGCCGAGAAATAGGAATGACCTACAATGAGCAGTTCTTC
TRBV6-5	TRBD2	TRBJ2-7	13	few	CASMGGGGYEQYF	TGTGCCAGCATGGGGGGGGGAGGCTACGAGCAGTACTTC
TRBV11-2	TRBD2	TRBJ2-7	15	NA	CESSLTSGIVYERYF	TGTGAAAGCAGCCTGACTAGCGGGATCGTCTACGAGCGGTACTTC
TRBV7-9	NA	TRBJ2-1	14	NA	CASSSTHGEDEQFF	TGTGCCAGCAGCTCCACACACGGGGAAGATGAGCAGTTCTTC